Shown below are 13 T cell receptor beta chains from a single sample sequenced in a study of T cells in Graves' hyperthyroidism and ophthalmopathy. TCR beta CDR3 regions were amplified from RNA transcripts. A first-round RT-PCR of the TCR CDR3 used the HTBI primer set. One entry per CDR3 protein, called by TCRdb with MiXCR from the multiplex PCR reads. The repertoire holds roughly 800,000 distinct CDR3 sequences, around 38% seen once, with 7.5% to 9.5% in the top ten. The specimen was blood. These TCRs come from a man younger than 30 with Graves' hyperthyroidism.

This clonotype was seen at least ten times. The rearrangement links TRBV2 to TRBJ1-1; D unresolved. This CDR3 spans 13 amino acids. V was pared by 5 bases and J by 1 base, with 8 bases between. Germline V gives CDR1 SNHLY, CDR2 FYNNEI. The CDR3 DNA is TGTGCCAGCAGTTATCACAAGAACACTGAAGCTTTCTTT. Its translation: CASSYHKNTEAFF.

This clonotype has ten or more counts. This chain uses TRBV29-1 with TRBJ1-4; unclear D gene. V was pared by 6 bases and J by 11 bases, with 13 bases between. Per the germline V gene, CDR1 is SQVTM and CDR2 is ANQGSEA. The CDR3 consists of 11 residues. DNA of the CDR3: TGCAGCGTCGGAGAGGGATCGAAACTGTTTTTT. This codes for CSVGEGSKLFF.

The chain uses TRBV7-9 and TRBJ1-4; tentatively, D is TRBD1 (5 bases). This CDR3 region has 13 residues. Trimming removed 7 bases at V and 6 bases at J, with 12 bases between. CDR1 SEHNR and CDR2 FQNEAQ come from the germline V gene (reference sequence). The CDR3 DNA sequence: TGTGCCAGCACCGCCGGGACCGATGAAAAACTGTTTTTT. It is translated as CASTAGTDEKLFF.

The genes are TRBV15 and TRBJ1-4, with a possible D match to TRBD1 (5 bases). Trimming cost V 1 base and J 7 bases, with 25 bases left between them. The CDR3 has 19 residues. Germline CDR1 LNHNV, CDR2 YYDKDF (reference sequence). This chain's CDR3 is CATSRAPKGQPQRGEKLFF. The CDR3, as DNA: TGTGCCACCAGCAGAGCCCCTAAGGGGCAGCCCCAGAGGGGTGAAAAACTGTTTTTT.

Many counts were recorded for this clonotype. The chain links TRBV10-2 to TRBJ1-2, with D unresolved. This CDR3 spans 14 amino acids. Trimming took off 4 bases at V and 0 bases at J, with 9 bases between the two ends. Germline V gives CDR1 WSHSY, CDR2 SAAADI. CDR3 DNA: TGCGCCAGCAGTGCGGATCCAACTAACTATGGCTACACCTTC. This gives the protein CASSADPTNYGYTF.

V is TRBV15 and J is TRBJ1-6; 10 nucleotides match TRBD1. CDR1 LNHNV and CDR2 YYDKDF come from the germline V gene (reference sequence). The CDR3 covers 14 residues. The V segment lost 5 bases and the J segment 13 bases; nucleotides outside the gene matches: 8. The CDR3 sequence: CATSAGTGDVPLHF. CDR3 in DNA: TGTGCCACCAGCGCGGGGACAGGGGACGTTCCCCTCCACTTT.

There are a few counts of this clonotype. For the CDR3, the DNA is TGCGCCAGCAGCCAAGATCGACAGACGAACTATGGCTACACCTTC. This codes for CASSQDRQTNYGYTF. The V gene is TRBV4-1, the J gene TRBJ1-2, with D tentatively TRBD1 (5 bases). Germline CDR1 MGHRA, CDR2 YSYEKL. V lost 0 bases to trimming and J lost 2 bases, with 10 bases between them. CDR3 length equals 15 residues.

This clonotype was counted between two and nine times. This chain uses TRBV2 with TRBJ2-5; D tentatively reads TRBD1 or TRBD2 (6 bases each). V was cut by 6 bases and J by 5 bases, with 19 bases left in between. Germline V CDR1 and CDR2: SNHLY, FYNNEI. This CDR3 contains 15 residues. This chain's CDR3 is CASRIRAGGGETQYF. CDR3 nucleotide sequence: TGTGCCAGCAGAATCCGGGCCGGGGGCGGGGAGACCCAGTACTTC. The variable domain in full, with the rest retrieved from reference TRBV2 and TRBJ2-5, is EPEVTQTPSHQVTQMGQEVILRCVPISNHLYFYWYRQILGQKVEFLVSFYNNEISEKSEIFDDQFSVERPDGSNFTLKIRSTKLEDSAMYFCASRIRAGGGETQYFGPGTRLLVL.

In its sample, this clonotype was seen a few times. This clone may be a read error of a much larger clone one base away. The V gene is TRBV2, the J gene TRBJ1-1; no reliable D call. The CDR3 runs to 12 residues. Per germline, CDR1 SNHLY and CDR2 FYNNEI. CDR3 in amino acids: CASRDMVPETFF. The CDR3 DNA reads as TGTGCCAGCAGAGACATGGTTCCTGAAACTTTCTTT.

This clonotype was counted ten times or more. The V call is TRBV7-3, the J call TRBJ2-6; 8 bases align to TRBD2. V dropped 5 bases and J dropped 0; count of bases not matched to a gene: 6. The CDR3 extends over 17 amino acids. Germline values: CDR1 SGHTA, CDR2 FQGTGA. This CDR3 is CASSPTSGFSGANVLTF. As DNA, the CDR3 is TGTGCCAGCAGCCCAACTAGCGGATTCTCTGGGGCCAACGTCCTGACTTTC.

About this clonotype: This may be a read error: a much more frequent sequence differs by one nucleotide. The V call is TRBV14, the J call TRBJ1-5; D gene uncertain. Germline values: CDR1 SGHDN, CDR2 FVKESK. V shed 1 base and J shed 9 bases, with 10 bases lying between them. This CDR3 comprises 13 residues. CDR3 protein: CASSQGGGSPQHF. The CDR3 DNA reads TGTGCCAGCAGCCAAGGAGGCGGGTCGCCCCAGCATTTT. The complete variable domain, with remaining parts taken from reference TRBV14 and TRBJ1-5, reads EAGVTQFPSHSVIEKGQTVTLRCDPISGHDNLYWYRRVMGKEIKFLLHFVKESKQDESGMPNNRFLAERTGGTYSTLKVQPAELEDSGVYFCASSQGGGSPQHFGDGTRLSIL.

The gene calls are TRBV2 and TRBJ1-4, with D possibly being TRBD1 (6 bases). The ends were cut back, 10 bases at V and 7 bases at J, with 22 bases in the middle. In germline, CDR1 is SNHLY, CDR2 FYNNEI. The CDR3 loop spans 15 amino acids. The CDR3 reads CATRAVTGLGEKLFF. The CDR3 nucleotides read TGTGCCACTCGGGCAGTTACAGGGCTTGGTGAAAAACTGTTTTTT.

The genes are TRBV29-1 and TRBJ1-1; TRBD1 is a possible D gene (6 bases). The CDR3 loop spans 14 amino acids. Trimming left V 8 bases short and J 4 bases short, with 20 bases between. Germline assignment: CDR1 SQVTM and CDR2 ANQGSEA. The CDR3 here is CSPEGGRLFTEAFF. CDR3 nucleotides: TGCAGCCCCGAGGGGGGTAGGCTTTTCACTGAAGCTTTCTTT.